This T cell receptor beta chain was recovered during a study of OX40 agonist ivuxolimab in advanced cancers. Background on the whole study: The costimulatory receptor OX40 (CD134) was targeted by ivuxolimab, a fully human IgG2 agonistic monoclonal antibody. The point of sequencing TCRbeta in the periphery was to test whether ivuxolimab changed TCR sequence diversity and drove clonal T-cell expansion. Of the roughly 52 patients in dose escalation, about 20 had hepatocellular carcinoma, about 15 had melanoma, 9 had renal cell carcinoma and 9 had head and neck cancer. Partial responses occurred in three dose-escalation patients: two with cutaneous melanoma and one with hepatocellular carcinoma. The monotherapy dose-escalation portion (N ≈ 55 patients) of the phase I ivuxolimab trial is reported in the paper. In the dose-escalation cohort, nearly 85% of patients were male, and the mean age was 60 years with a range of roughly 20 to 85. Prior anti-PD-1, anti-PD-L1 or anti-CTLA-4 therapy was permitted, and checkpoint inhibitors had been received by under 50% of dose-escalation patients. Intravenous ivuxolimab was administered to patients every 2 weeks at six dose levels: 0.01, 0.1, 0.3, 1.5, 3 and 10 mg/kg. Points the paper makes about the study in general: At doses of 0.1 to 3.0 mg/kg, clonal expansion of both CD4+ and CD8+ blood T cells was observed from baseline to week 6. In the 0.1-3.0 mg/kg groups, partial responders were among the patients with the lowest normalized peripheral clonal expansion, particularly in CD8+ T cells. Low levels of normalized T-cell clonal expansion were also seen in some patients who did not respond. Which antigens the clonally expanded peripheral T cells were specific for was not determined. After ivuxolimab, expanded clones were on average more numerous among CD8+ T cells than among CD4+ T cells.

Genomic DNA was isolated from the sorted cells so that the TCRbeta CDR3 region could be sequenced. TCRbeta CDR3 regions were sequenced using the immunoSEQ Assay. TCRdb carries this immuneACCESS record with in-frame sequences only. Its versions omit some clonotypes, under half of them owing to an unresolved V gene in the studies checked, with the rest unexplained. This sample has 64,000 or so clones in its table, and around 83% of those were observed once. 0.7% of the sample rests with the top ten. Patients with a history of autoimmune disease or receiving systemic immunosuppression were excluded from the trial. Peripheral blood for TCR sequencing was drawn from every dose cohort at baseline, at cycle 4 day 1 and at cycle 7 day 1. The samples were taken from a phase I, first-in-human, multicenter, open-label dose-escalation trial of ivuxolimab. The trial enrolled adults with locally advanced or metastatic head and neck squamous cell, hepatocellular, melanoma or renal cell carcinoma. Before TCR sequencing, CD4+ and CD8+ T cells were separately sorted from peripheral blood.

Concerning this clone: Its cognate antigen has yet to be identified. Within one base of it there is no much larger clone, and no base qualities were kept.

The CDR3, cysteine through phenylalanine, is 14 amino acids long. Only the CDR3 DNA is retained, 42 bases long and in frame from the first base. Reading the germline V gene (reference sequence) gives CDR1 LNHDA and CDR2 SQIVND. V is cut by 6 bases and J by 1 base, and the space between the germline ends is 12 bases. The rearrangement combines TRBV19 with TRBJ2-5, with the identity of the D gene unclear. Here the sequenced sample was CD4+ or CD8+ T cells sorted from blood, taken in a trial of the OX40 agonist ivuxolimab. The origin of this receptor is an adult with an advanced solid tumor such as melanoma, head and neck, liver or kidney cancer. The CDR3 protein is CASSLTDLQETQYF. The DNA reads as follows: TGTGCCAGTAGCCTAACAGATCTCCAAGAGACCCAGTACTTC. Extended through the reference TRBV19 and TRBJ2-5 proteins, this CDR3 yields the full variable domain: DGGITQSPKYLFRKEGQNVTLSCEQNLNHDAMYWYRQDPGQGLRLIYYSQIVNDFQKGDIAEGYSVSREKKESFPLTVTSAQKNPTAFYLCASSLTDLQETQYFGPGTRLLVL.